Detailed here is one TCR beta chain. Produced via immunoSEQ multiplex PCR; TCRdb's table is partial and in-frame only. The top ten clones hold about half of a sample with approximately 92,000 clones, roughly three quarters of them seen once. Germline trimming cut 6 bases from V and 4 bases from J; bases unmatched to any gene: 9. Germline V gene sequence: CDR1 MNHNY, CDR2 SVGAGI (reference sequence). This CDR3 contains 16 residues. The data stem from a study of shared clonotypes between healthy human individuals. The gene calls are TRBV6-6 and TRBJ1-1; TRBD1 agrees at 12 bases. The sample comprised memory CD8+ T cells sorted from blood. This sample's subset: CD45RO+ cells pooled with CCR7-negative TemRA cells. The clonotype was recovered from a man aged 25 to 45 in good health. The DNA for the CDR3 is TGTGCCAGCAGCAGACCGGGACAGGGGGCAGTCACTGAAGCTTTCTTT. Amino acids: CASSRPGQGAVTEAFF.